The 22 T cell receptor beta chains listed next were all sequenced from one sample in a study of T-cell memory formation after mild COVID-19. TCRdb re-called the 5' RACE reads through MiXCR, storing one row per CDR3 protein. The sample lists 200,000 to 300,000 distinct CDR3 sequences, over 15% occurring once. Sequenced material: PBMCs or a T cell subset sorted from them (not recorded which). The receptors were gathered from a man younger than 35 who had mild COVID-19 (a few samples of this study predate the infection). Cell type and time point are not known.

The rearrangement joins TRBV5-1 to TRBJ2-1, with D possibly being TRBD1 (5 bases). The CDR3 runs 13 residues. V was cut by 6 bases and J by 13 bases, with 20 bases left in between. Germline V gives CDR1 SGHRS, CDR2 YFSETQ. The CDR3 region is CASKPTLQGYQFF. In DNA form, the CDR3 reads TGCGCCAGCAAACCTACCCTTCAGGGTTATCAGTTCTTC.

This clonotype was recorded a few times. The V call is TRBV4-3, the J call TRBJ2-2, with 7 bases that match TRBD1. Trimming removed 3 bases from V and 2 bases from J; junction bases left unmatched: 9. Germline V gives CDR1 LGHNA, CDR2 YSLEER. The CDR3 is 17 amino acids. CDR3 amino acids: CASSQGPGTVNTGELFF. CDR3 sequence (DNA): TGCGCCAGCAGCCAGGGGCCTGGGACAGTAAACACCGGGGAGCTGTTTTTT.

The J gene is TRBJ2-1, the V gene TRBV6-6; maybe TRBD2 (6 bases). V shed 1 base and J shed 3 bases, with 10 bases lying between them. In germline, CDR1 is MNHNY, CDR2 SVGAGI (reference sequence). The CDR3 length is 15 residues. The CDR3 here is CASSYYSGDYNEQFF. The CDR3 nucleotides are TGTGCCAGCAGTTACTATAGCGGTGACTACAATGAGCAGTTCTTC.

The genes are TRBV10-1 and TRBJ2-1; 9 positions match TRBD1. Per the germline V gene, CDR1 is WNHNN and CDR2 is SYGVQD (reference sequence). The V and J ends lost 4 bases and 12 bases, in that order; junction bases with no gene match: 10. CDR3 length: 14 amino acids. The chain's CDR3 is CASSAPGTGGLQFF. In nucleotides, the CDR3 is TGCGCCAGCAGTGCTCCGGGAACAGGGGGCTTGCAGTTCTTC.

The chain employs TRBV7-9 and TRBJ2-3, with 7 bases fitting TRBD2. Germline CDR1 reads SEHNR; CDR2 reads FQNEAQ (reference sequence). V gave up 5 bases and J gave up 3 bases; unmatched junction bases: 5. The CDR3 is 14 amino acids. As DNA, the CDR3 is TGTGCCAGCAGCGGGGAGGGTTTTACAGATACGCAGTATTTT. Its translation: CASSGEGFTDTQYF. Full variable domain (outside the CDR3, taken from reference TRBV7-9 and TRBJ2-3): DTGVSQNPRHKITKRGQNVTFRCDPISEHNRLYWYRQTLGQGPEFLTYFQNEAQLEKSRLLSDRFSAERPKGSFSTLEIQRTEQGDSAMYLCASSGEGFTDTQYFGPGTRLTVL.

This clonotype has a count of ten or more. The chain joins TRBV7-2 to TRBJ1-6; D call uncertain. CDR3 length equals 16 residues. Germline values: CDR1 SGHTA, CDR2 FQGNSA. Trimming shortened V by 1 base and J by 11 bases, and 18 bases separated the two germline ends. In nucleotides, the CDR3 is TGTGCCAGCAGCTTAGAGGTGACCCTACCCCCCACACCCCTCCACTTT. It yields the protein CASSLEVTLPPTPLHF.

The table lists this clonotype with many counts. The rearrangement links TRBV7-2 to TRBJ2-1; 15 bases are a match to TRBD2. J was trimmed by 6 bases and V by 5 bases; bases with no gene match: 8. The CDR3 contains 17 residues. Germline V gives CDR1 SGHTA, CDR2 FQGNSA. CDR3 loop: CASSPGLAGGPGNEQFF. The CDR3 coding sequence is TGTGCCAGCAGCCCAGGACTAGCGGGGGGGCCGGGCAATGAGCAGTTCTTC.

This clonotype was detected a few times. J is TRBJ1-5 and V is TRBV7-2; the match to TRBD1 covers 7 bases. The junction had 4 bases not matched to a gene; V was cut back by 2 bases and J by 3 bases. Germline-derived CDR1 and CDR2 are SGHTA and FQGNSA. The CDR3 runs 15 residues. This CDR3 is CASSLQGVINQPQHF. The CDR3 DNA reads TGTGCCAGCAGCTTACAGGGGGTGATCAATCAGCCCCAGCATTTT. Looking up the rest from reference TRBV7-2 and TRBJ1-5 gives the full variable domain: GAGVSQSPSNKVTEKGKDVELRCDPISGHTALYWYRQSLGQGLEFLIYFQGNSAPDKSGLPSDRFSAERTGGSVSTLTIQRTQQEDSAVYLCASSLQGVINQPQHFGDGTRLSIL.

This clonotype was counted once. The V gene is TRBV6-1, the J gene TRBJ2-3; no firm D call. This CDR3 region has 14 residues. Germline V gene data show CDR1 as MNHNS and CDR2 as SASEGT. V was trimmed by 5 bases and J by 0 bases, leaving 9 bases between them. CDR3 bases: TGTGCCAGCAGTAATCGGATTAGCACAGATACGCAGTATTTT. The encoded protein is CASSNRISTDTQYF.

This clonotype was counted only a few times. The rearrangement links TRBV6-2 or TRBV6-3 to TRBJ2-7; 10 nucleotides agree with TRBD1. V was pared by 0 bases and J by 3 bases, with 2 bases of the junction left unmatched. The germline gives CDR1 MNHEY, CDR2 SVGEGT. The CDR3 covers 15 residues. CDR3 DNA: TGTGCCAGCAGTTACTCCCGGGACAGGGGCTACGAGCAGTACGTC. Protein sequence: CASSYSRDRGYEQYV.

The J gene is TRBJ2-1, the V gene TRBV5-6; D is undetermined. This CDR3 spans 15 amino acids. CDR1 SGHDT and CDR2 YYEEEE come from the germline V gene. The ends were cut back, 0 bases at V and 14 bases at J, with 21 bases in the middle. The CDR3 DNA sequence: TGTGCCAGCAGCTTGGGGCCTCCGACGACCAACAAGAAGTTCTTC. Its protein product is CASSLGPPTTNKKFF. The whole variable domain, remainder taken from reference TRBV5-6 and TRBJ2-1, is DAGVTQSPTHLIKTRGQQVTLRCSPKSGHDTVSWYQQALGQGPQFIFQYYEEEERQRGNFPDRFSGHQFPNYSSELNVNALLLGDSALYLCASSLGPPTTNKKFFGPGTRLTVL.

This clonotype was found a few times. The chain uses TRBV4-1 and TRBJ2-5; D is perhaps TRBD1 or TRBD2 (5 bases each). Germline V gene lookup returns CDR1 MGHRA and CDR2 YSYEKL. The germline V and J ends were trimmed by 3 bases and 2 bases, with 13 bases remaining between them. CDR3 size: 15 residues. This CDR3 reads CASSQGPNLQETQYF. The CDR3 nucleotides are TGCGCCAGCAGCCAGGGACCGAACCTTCAAGAGACCCAGTACTTC.

This clonotype was seen many times. Written as DNA, the CDR3 is TGCGCCAGCAGCCAAGTGGGGGACGGGACCTACGGTGCCCGCGATGAGCAGTTCTTC. Translation: CASSQVGDGTYGARDEQFF. The rearrangement joins TRBV4-3 to TRBJ2-1; D is tentatively TRBD1 or TRBD2 (5 bases each). Germline CDR1 and CDR2: LGHNA and YSLEER. The CDR3 sequence is 19 residues long. The ends were cut back, 1 base at V and 8 bases at J, with 27 bases in the middle.

This chain links TRBV5-1 with TRBJ1-2; D not resolved. CDR1 is SGHRS and CDR2 is YFSETQ in the germline V gene. This CDR3 comprises 13 residues. V lost 5 bases and J lost 1, with 9 bases in between. The CDR3 sequence is CASRPAGNYGYTF. Written as DNA, the CDR3 is TGCGCCAGCAGACCGGCGGGTAACTATGGCTACACCTTC.

This clonotype was detected a few times. The CDR3 coding sequence is TGTGCCAGCAGTGTTTTCGGAGTAGCCAAAAACATTCAGTACTTC. Protein product: CASSVFGVAKNIQYF. The chain is built from TRBV5-6 and TRBJ2-4, with D hard to call. Looked up from germline, CDR1 is SGHDT and CDR2 is YYEEEE. This CDR3 comprises 15 residues. V lost 5 bases, J lost 0 bases, and 12 bases lay in between.

This clonotype has a count of ten or more. The gene calls are TRBV7-3 and TRBJ2-2; D is unclear. The CDR3 runs 13 residues. V gave up 6 bases and J gave up 1 base, with 6 bases separating them. Per germline, CDR1 SGHTA and CDR2 FQGTGA. DNA for the CDR3: TGTGCCAGCAGTCAGATGAACACCGGGGAGCTGTTTTTT. It encodes CASSQMNTGELFF.

The chain employs TRBV6-4 and TRBJ2-1; D ambiguous. Germline V gene data show CDR1 as MRHNA and CDR2 as SNTAGT. The V gene lost 6 bases and the J gene lost 0 bases, with 15 bases spanning the gap. The CDR3 totals 16 residues. This CDR3 is CASSPLGESSYNEQFF. In nucleotides, the CDR3 is TGTGCCAGCAGCCCCCTCGGAGAAAGCTCCTACAATGAGCAGTTCTTC.

This clonotype occurred a few times. The CDR3 sequence: CASSLAQYRTDTQYF. DNA for the CDR3: TGTGCCAGCAGCTTAGCCCAGTACCGCACAGATACGCAGTATTTT. The V gene is TRBV7-2, the J gene TRBJ2-3, with no clear D. This CDR3 is built from 15 residues. The V and J ends lost 0 bases and 1 base respectively, with 8 bases between them. The germline CDR1 and CDR2 sequences are SGHTA and FQGNSA. The whole variable domain, remainder taken from reference TRBV7-2 and TRBJ2-3, is GAGVSQSPSNKVTEKGKDVELRCDPISGHTALYWYRQSLGQGLEFLIYFQGNSAPDKSGLPSDRFSAERTGGSVSTLTIQRTQQEDSAVYLCASSLAQYRTDTQYFGPGTRLTVL.

The rearrangement links TRBV20-1 to TRBJ1-4; no clear D gene. The CDR3 totals 13 residues. In germline, CDR1 is DFQATT, CDR2 SNEGSKA (reference sequence). Trimming pared 2 bases from V and 0 bases from J, leaving 4 bases between. Here the CDR3 reads CSARKATNEKLFF. CDR3 coding DNA: TGCAGTGCTAGAAAGGCAACTAATGAAAAACTGTTTTTT.

The table lists this clonotype with many counts. The V and J genes are TRBV3-1 and TRBJ2-3; D is possibly TRBD2 (6 bases). Per the germline V gene, CDR1 is LGHDT and CDR2 is YNNKEL (reference sequence). V dropped 1 base and J dropped 1 base, with 9 bases sitting between them. The CDR3 runs to 15 residues. CDR3 amino acids: CASSQAGGGTDTQYF. For the CDR3, the DNA is TGTGCCAGCAGCCAAGCCGGGGGTGGCACAGATACGCAGTATTTT.

The genes are TRBV28 and TRBJ2-5; D could derive from TRBD1 or TRBD2 (5 bases each). Germline V gene data show CDR1 as MDHEN and CDR2 as SYDVKM. The V end lost 5 bases, the J end lost 7 bases, and 14 bases lay between the germline ends. The CDR3 covers 13 residues. CDR3 nucleotides: TGTGCCAGCAGTACCGGGACCCCCCCGACCCAGTACTTC. This codes for CASSTGTPPTQYF.

This clonotype was counted many times. V gene TRBV9 combines with J gene TRBJ2-5, with 10 bases identical to TRBD2. Trimming at V came to 4 bases and at J to 4 bases, leaving 10 bases not matched to a gene. Germline V gene lookup returns CDR1 SGDLS and CDR2 YYNGEE. The CDR3 loop spans 16 amino acids. CDR3 residues: CASSPYSGGPGETQYF. In nucleotides, the CDR3 is TGTGCCAGCAGCCCCTATAGCGGGGGGCCAGGAGAGACCCAGTACTTC.